This note documents a single T cell receptor beta chain sequence. Antigen unknown. The sample is drawn from a study of T cell responses to AZD1222 COVID-19 vaccine. Study-level findings and limits: CD4 TCRs covered the whole spike, strongest at regions 160-218 and 743-854.

Data came from immunoSEQ multiplex PCR; TCRdb stores just in-frame clones and leaves some out. The data show about 97,000 clones, 75% to 95% seen once. The V end lost 5 bases, the J end lost 4 bases, and 17 bases lay between the germline ends. The CDR3 contains 15 residues. The germline gives CDR1 SEHNR, CDR2 FQNEAQ (reference sequence). This chain joins TRBV7-9 and TRBJ2-5, with a tentative D call TRBD1 (6 bases). The sequence was collected from an adult in good health. The specimen was peripheral blood, collected on day 0 of AZD1222 vaccination. CDR3 amino acids: CASSPSPSGVETQYF. CDR3 coding DNA: TGTGCCAGCAGCCCGTCACCCTCAGGGGTAGAGACCCAGTACTTC.